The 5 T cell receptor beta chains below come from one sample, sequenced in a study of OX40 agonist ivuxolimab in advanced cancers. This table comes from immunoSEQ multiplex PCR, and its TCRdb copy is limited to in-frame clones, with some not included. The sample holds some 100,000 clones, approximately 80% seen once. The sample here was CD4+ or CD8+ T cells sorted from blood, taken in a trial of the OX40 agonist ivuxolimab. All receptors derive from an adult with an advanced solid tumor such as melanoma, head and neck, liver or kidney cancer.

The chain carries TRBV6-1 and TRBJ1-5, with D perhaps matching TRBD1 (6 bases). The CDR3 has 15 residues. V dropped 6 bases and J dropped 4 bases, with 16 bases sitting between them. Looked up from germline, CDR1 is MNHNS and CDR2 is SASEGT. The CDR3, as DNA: TGTGCCAGCAGAATAGGACAGACCCCTAATCAGCCCCAGCATTTT. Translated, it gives CASRIGQTPNQPQHF.

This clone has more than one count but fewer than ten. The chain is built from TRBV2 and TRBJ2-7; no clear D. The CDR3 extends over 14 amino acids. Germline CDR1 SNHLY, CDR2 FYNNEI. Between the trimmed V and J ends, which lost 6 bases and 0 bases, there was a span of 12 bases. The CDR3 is CASRVSILSYEQYF. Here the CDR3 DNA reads TGTGCCAGCAGGGTCTCTATACTCTCCTACGAGCAGTACTTC.

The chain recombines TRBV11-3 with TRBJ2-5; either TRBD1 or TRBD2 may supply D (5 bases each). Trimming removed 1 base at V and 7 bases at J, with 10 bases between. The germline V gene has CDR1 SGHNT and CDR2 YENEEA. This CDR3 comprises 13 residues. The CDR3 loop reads CASSLVRGATQYF. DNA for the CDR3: TGTGCCAGCAGCTTAGTGAGGGGTGCGACCCAGTACTTC.

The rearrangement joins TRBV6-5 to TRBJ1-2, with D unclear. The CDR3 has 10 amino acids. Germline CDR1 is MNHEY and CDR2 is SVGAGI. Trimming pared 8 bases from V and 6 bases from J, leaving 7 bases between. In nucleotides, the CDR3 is TGTGCCAGCTGGCAGAATGGCTACACCTTC. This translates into CASWQNGYTF.

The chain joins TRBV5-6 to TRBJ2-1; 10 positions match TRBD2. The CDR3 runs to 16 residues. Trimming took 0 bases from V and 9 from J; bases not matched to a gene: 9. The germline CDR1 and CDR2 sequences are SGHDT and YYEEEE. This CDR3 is CASSLAGIAGGREQFF. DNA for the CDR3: TGTGCCAGCAGCTTGGCCGGGATAGCGGGGGGCCGTGAGCAGTTCTTC. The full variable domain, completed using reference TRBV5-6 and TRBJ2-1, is DAGVTQSPTHLIKTRGQQVTLRCSPKSGHDTVSWYQQALGQGPQFIFQYYEEEERQRGNFPDRFSGHQFPNYSSELNVNALLLGDSALYLCASSLAGIAGGREQFFGPGTRLTVL.